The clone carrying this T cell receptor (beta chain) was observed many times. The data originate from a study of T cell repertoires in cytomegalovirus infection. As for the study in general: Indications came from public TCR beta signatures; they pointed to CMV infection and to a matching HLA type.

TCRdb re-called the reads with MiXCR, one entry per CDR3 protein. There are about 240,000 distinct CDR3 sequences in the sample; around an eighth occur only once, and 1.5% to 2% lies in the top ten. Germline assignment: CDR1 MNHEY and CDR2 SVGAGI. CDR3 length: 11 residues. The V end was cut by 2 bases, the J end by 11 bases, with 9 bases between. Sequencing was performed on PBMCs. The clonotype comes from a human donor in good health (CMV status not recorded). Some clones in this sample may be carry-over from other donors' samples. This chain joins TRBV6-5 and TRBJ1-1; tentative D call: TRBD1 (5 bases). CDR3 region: CASSYRGRAFF. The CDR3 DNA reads TGTGCCAGCAGTTACAGGGGAAGGGCTTTCTTT.